Below, 30 T cell receptor beta chains from the same sample are listed, as sequenced in a study of OX40 agonist ivuxolimab in advanced cancers. Sequenced by immunoSEQ multiplex PCR; TCRdb stores in-frame clones only, minus some. This sample carries around 79,000 clones, more than 70% of them seen once, and the ten largest clones take 0.7% to 1%. The source material was CD4+ or CD8+ T cells sorted from blood, sampled in a trial of the OX40 agonist ivuxolimab. These receptors all stem from an adult with an advanced solid tumor such as melanoma, head and neck, liver or kidney cancer.

CDR3 nucleotide sequence: TGTGCCAGCAGCCGGACTGAACAGGGAGCCGGGGCCAACGTCCTGACTTTC. It codes for CASSRTEQGAGANVLTF. The V and J genes are TRBV7-3 and TRBJ2-6, with D perhaps matching TRBD1 (6 bases). CDR1 SGHTA and CDR2 FQGTGA come from the germline V gene. The germline V and J ends were trimmed by 5 bases and 4 bases, with 18 bases remaining between them. The CDR3 is made up of 17 amino acids.

V is TRBV5-4 and J is TRBJ1-6, with 8 positions matching TRBD1. The CDR3 covers 17 residues. V lost 4 bases and J lost 0; bases outside the gene matches: 6. Germline loops: CDR1 SGHNT, CDR2 YYREEE (reference sequence). Here the CDR3 reads CASSLWTGSSYNSPLHF. The CDR3 bases are TGTGCCAGCAGCCTCTGGACAGGGAGCTCCTATAATTCACCCCTCCACTTT.

Concerning this clone: Relative to the germline gene, one junction end is altered; a read error may explain this. The V and J genes are TRBV28 and TRBJ2-7; 9 bases are a match to TRBD1. Germline V lookup: CDR1 MDHEN, CDR2 SYDVKM. The CDR3 spans 15 residues. The chain's CDR3 is CAGRGGTGNSYEQYF. Written as DNA, the CDR3 is TGTGCCGGCAGGGGGGGGACAGGGAACTCCTACGAGCAGTACTTC.

CDR3 DNA: TGTGCCTGGGGGGCAGATACGCAGTATTTT. Its translation: CAWGADTQYF. This sequence joins TRBV30 and TRBJ2-3; D unclear. The CDR3 is 10 residues long. Trimming left V 5 bases short and J 4 bases short, with 4 bases between. Per the germline V gene, CDR1 is GTSNPN and CDR2 is SVGIG (reference sequence).

The sample holds a few counts of this clone. The V and J genes are TRBV5-1 and TRBJ2-5; tentative D call: TRBD1 (5 bases). V was pared by 4 bases and J by 3 bases, with 13 bases between. CDR1 is SGHRS, CDR2 YFSETQ, per germline. CDR3 length: 14 amino acids. CDR3: CASSLDRPEETQYF. The CDR3 DNA follows: TGCGCCAGCAGCCTCGACAGACCCGAAGAGACCCAGTACTTC.

J is TRBJ2-1 and V is TRBV25-1, with D maybe TRBD2 (5 bases). V lost 5 bases, J lost 4 bases, and 15 bases lay in between. Germline CDR1 is MGHDK and CDR2 is SYGVNS. The CDR3 contains 15 residues. CDR3 in DNA: TGTGCCAGCAGTAAAACGGGATCAGGTTACAATGAGCAGTTCTTC. This encodes CASSKTGSGYNEQFF.

The chain combines TRBV28 with TRBJ1-5; 8 bases fit TRBD1. From germline, CDR1 is MDHEN and CDR2 SYDVKM. V was clipped by 6 bases and J by 6 bases; unmatched bases: 7. The CDR3 sequence is 14 residues long. This chain's CDR3 is CASSPGGAGQPQHF. In DNA, the CDR3 is TGTGCCAGCAGCCCAGGGGGCGCCGGTCAGCCCCAGCATTTT.

This clone was counted once. The V and J genes are TRBV28 and TRBJ1-5; D perhaps matches TRBD1 (6 bases). Trimming removed 2 bases from V and 1 base from J, with 15 bases in between. This CDR3 spans 17 amino acids. Germline V lookup: CDR1 MDHEN, CDR2 SYDVKM. CDR3 sequence: CASSLEYGGWSNQPQHF. In nucleotides, the CDR3 is TGTGCCAGCAGTTTAGAGTACGGGGGCTGGAGCAATCAGCCCCAGCATTTT.

The chain employs TRBV10-2 and TRBJ1-1; D unresolved. V was pared by 11 bases and J by 6 bases, with 16 bases between. The CDR3 is 12 residues long. CDR1 is WSHSY, CDR2 SAAADI, per germline. CDR3 region: CASQSAPAEAFF. As DNA, the CDR3 is TGCGCCTCTCAATCGGCGCCCGCTGAAGCTTTCTTT.

The rearrangement links TRBV27 to TRBJ2-7, with D unclear. Trimming removed 2 bases at V and 0 bases at J, with 8 bases between. Germline lookup yields CDR1 MNHEY and CDR2 SMNVEV (reference sequence). The CDR3 is 14 residues long. The DNA of the CDR3 is TGTGCCAGCAGTTTACGGTACAGCTCCTACGAGCAGTACTTC. Translation gives CASSLRYSSYEQYF.

V gene TRBV6-1 combines with J gene TRBJ2-7, with TRBD1 matching over 10 bases. Germline V gene lookup returns CDR1 MNHNS and CDR2 SASEGT. The CDR3 extends over 15 amino acids. Unmatched junction bases numbered 5, after V lost 6 bases and J lost 0 bases. As DNA, the CDR3 is TGTGCCAGCAGGAGCCGGGACAGGGGCTCCTACGAGCAGTACTTC. Its translation is CASRSRDRGSYEQYF.

The rearrangement uses TRBV11-2 and TRBJ1-1; D remains ambiguous. The CDR3 consists of 14 residues. V lost 5 bases to trimming and J lost 6 bases, with 16 bases between them. Germline V gene lookup returns CDR1 SGHAT and CDR2 FQNNGV. CDR3 coding DNA: TGTGCCAGCAGCCTGAGGGAAGGACGCGCTGAAGCTTTCTTT. Translating it yields CASSLREGRAEAFF.

CDR3 region: CASSPPDRVGYEQYF. The CDR3 DNA is TGTGCCAGCTCACCCCCCGACAGGGTTGGGTACGAGCAGTACTTC. The chain uses TRBV18 and TRBJ2-7, with 7 bases aligning to TRBD1. V was clipped by 3 bases and J by 4 bases; unmatched bases: 9. The CDR3 extends over 15 amino acids. The germline V gene has CDR1 KGHSH and CDR2 LQKENI.

A single count supports this clone. This chain connects TRBV19 to TRBJ2-2, with no clear D. Trimming shortened V by 7 bases and J by 0 bases, and 12 bases separated the two germline ends. This CDR3 spans 15 amino acids. Germline CDR1 is LNHDA and CDR2 is SQIVND (reference sequence). The CDR3 DNA is TGTGCCAGTACAAGAGTCCATGCGAACACCGGGGAGCTGTTTTTT. It yields the protein CASTRVHANTGELFF.

V is TRBV6-1 and J is TRBJ2-3, with 12 positions matching TRBD1. Germline V gives CDR1 MNHNS, CDR2 SASEGT. The CDR3 spans 15 residues. Germline trimming cut 5 bases from V and 5 bases from J; bases unmatched to any gene: 5. CDR3 nucleotides: TGTGCCAGCAGTCAGGGACAGGGGGCAGTAGATACGCAGTATTTT. Its translation is CASSQGQGAVDTQYF.

The CDR3 DNA follows: TGTGCCAGCAGCCCACTGGCTAGCGGGGGGCCCATTCCAGATACGCAGTATTTT. Its protein is CASSPLASGGPIPDTQYF. This chain joins TRBV7-3 and TRBJ2-3, with 11 bases that match TRBD2. Germline CDR1 reads SGHTA; CDR2 reads FQGTGA. V trimming: 5 bases; J trimming: 4 bases; junction bases outside the gene matches: 14. CDR3 length equals 18 residues.

As DNA, the CDR3 is TGTGCCAGCAGTGAGGGTTGGGGACTAGCGGGAGCTGATGGCACAGATACGCAGTATTTT. The encoded protein is CASSEGWGLAGADGTDTQYF. This chain uses TRBV2 with TRBJ2-3; 14 bases align to TRBD2. The CDR3 sequence is 20 residues long. From germline, CDR1 is SNHLY and CDR2 FYNNEI. J lost 1 base, V lost 3 bases, and 12 bases had no gene match.

The V gene is TRBV30, the J gene TRBJ2-1; 10 positions match TRBD2. J gave up 7 bases and V 0 bases, and 6 bases lay outside the gene matches. Germline CDR1 is GTSNPN and CDR2 is SVGIG (reference sequence). This CDR3 is 15 amino acids long. CDR3 nucleotide sequence: TGTGCCTGGAGTGTACAAGCGGGAGGGGGGAATGAGCAGTTCTTC. This gives the protein CAWSVQAGGGNEQFF.

The rearrangement links TRBV7-2 to TRBJ1-5, with no clear D. Per the germline V gene, CDR1 is SGHTA and CDR2 is FQGNSA. This CDR3 is 16 amino acids long. V was trimmed by 1 base and J by 0 bases, leaving 10 bases between them. The CDR3 here is CASSLVSGYSNQPQHF. Here the CDR3 DNA reads TGTGCCAGCAGCTTAGTTTCGGGGTATAGCAATCAGCCCCAGCATTTT.

For the CDR3, the DNA is TGTGCCAGCAGCTTAAACAGCGCAAAGGGGAACACTGAAGCTTTCTTT. It specifies CASSLNSAKGNTEAFF. The V call is TRBV11-2, the J call TRBJ1-1; no definite D call. CDR1 is SGHAT, CDR2 FQNNGV, per germline. V lost 2 bases and J lost 1, with 14 bases in between. The CDR3 has 16 residues.

The chain has TRBV4-2 and TRBJ1-3; weak D call: TRBD1 (6 bases). CDR3 length equals 16 residues. V gave up 8 bases and J gave up 0 bases, with 17 bases separating them. Germline V gene lookup returns CDR1 LGHNA and CDR2 YNFKEQ. CDR3 amino acids: CASESAQGPSGNTIYF. The DNA for the CDR3 is TGTGCCAGCGAATCTGCACAGGGCCCCTCTGGAAACACCATATATTTT.

The rearrangement joins TRBV19 to TRBJ2-7; D call uncertain. Germline V gives CDR1 LNHDA, CDR2 SQIVND (reference sequence). V was shortened by 3 bases and J by 4 bases, with 4 bases between the two germline ends. The CDR3 length is 11 residues. The CDR3 nucleotides read TGTGCCAGTAGTATGGAGTACGAGCAGTACTTC. It codes for CASSMEYEQYF.

The V gene is TRBV7-9, the J gene TRBJ1-4; D is perhaps TRBD1 (5 bases). V lost 5 bases and J 5 bases, leaving 15 bases between the germline ends. CDR1 is SEHNR and CDR2 is FQNEAQ in the germline V gene (reference sequence). The CDR3 spans 15 residues. CDR3 amino acids: CASSPIRGDNEKLFF. CDR3 coding DNA: TGTGCCAGCAGCCCTATTCGTGGGGACAATGAAAAACTGTTTTTT. The full variable domain, rest sourced from reference TRBV7-9 and TRBJ1-4, is DTGVSQNPRHKITKRGQNVTFRCDPISEHNRLYWYRQTLGQGPEFLTYFQNEAQLEKSRLLSDRFSAERPKGSFSTLEIQRTEQGDSAMYLCASSPIRGDNEKLFFGSGTQLSVL.

The chain combines TRBV14 with TRBJ2-5; D perhaps matches TRBD2 (7 bases). The ends were cut back, 4 bases at V and 6 bases at J, with 15 bases in the middle. The germline V gene encodes CDR1 SGHDN and CDR2 FVKESK. CDR3 length: 14 residues. CDR3 sequence reads: CASSPQGGGKTQYF. Written as DNA, the CDR3 is TGTGCCAGCAGCCCCCAGGGAGGGGGAAAGACCCAGTACTTC.

V usage is TRBV7-9 and J usage is TRBJ2-7, with 8 nucleotides matching TRBD2. This CDR3 comprises 17 residues. CDR1 SEHNR and CDR2 FQNEAQ come from the germline V gene (reference sequence). The ends lost 0 bases at V and 0 bases at J; junction bases unmatched: 7. CDR3 nucleotide sequence: TGTGCCAGCAGCTTAGCTGGGAACAGCGGGGGCTCCTACGAGCAGTACTTC. Its translation is CASSLAGNSGGSYEQYF.

The chain employs TRBV6-1 and TRBJ1-5, with D hard to call. Germline CDR1 reads MNHNS; CDR2 reads SASEGT. V was pared by 8 bases and J by 4 bases, with 12 bases between. The CDR3 loop spans 13 amino acids. CDR3 DNA sequence: TGTGCCAGCCGAAACCTGGGAAATCAGCCCCAGCATTTT. This sequence encodes CASRNLGNQPQHF.

This clone occurred a few times. An end of the junction does not agree with germline; a read error may underlie this. The CDR3 DNA reads as TGTGCCAGTAGTATAGGGACCCAATGGCCGGTCTTC. This codes for CASSIGTQWPVF. J is TRBJ2-1 and V is TRBV19; no firm D call. The CDR3 extends over 12 amino acids. Germline values: CDR1 LNHDA, CDR2 SQIVND (reference sequence).

This clone was recorded only once. The chain links TRBV5-1 to TRBJ2-3; D assignment may be TRBD1 or TRBD2 (5 bases each). V lost 4 bases and J lost 2, with 14 bases in between. The CDR3 covers 15 residues. Germline CDR1 reads SGHRS; CDR2 reads YFSETQ. The CDR3 DNA is TGCGCCAGCAGCCCCGGGACGCCGAACACAGATACGCAGTATTTT. Protein: CASSPGTPNTDTQYF.

The chain joins TRBV7-6 to TRBJ2-5, with D maybe TRBD2 (6 bases). V shed 1 base and J shed 1 base, with 13 bases lying between them. The CDR3 spans 16 residues. Germline V gene lookup returns CDR1 SGHVS and CDR2 FNYEAQ. The DNA of the CDR3 is TGTGCCAGCAGCTTAGTCCAACTGGGGGGCCAAGAGACCCAGTACTTC. It translates to CASSLVQLGGQETQYF.

The chain uses TRBV9 and TRBJ2-2; D is perhaps TRBD2 (6 bases). Germline-derived CDR1 and CDR2 are SGDLS and YYNGEE. V was shortened by 0 bases and J by 4 bases, with 7 bases between the two germline ends. CDR3 length: 14 residues. The CDR3 DNA is TGTGCCAGCAGCGTAGACGGGAGCACCGGGGAGCTGTTTTTT. It translates to CASSVDGSTGELFF.